A single TCR beta chain is shown here with its context. Its antigen is not known. The source of the sample is a study of monozygotic twins with inflammatory bowel disease. Every TCR library used approximately 3,700 ng of total RNA. TCRdb reanalyzed the 5' RACE reads and collapses them to one entry per CDR3 protein, without DNA. The sample yields 95,000 to 110,000 distinct CDR3 sequences, of which the top ten take up about 2%. Study-wide points: No distinction between different T cell subtypes was possible.

Germline CDR1 and CDR2: SGHRS and YFSETQ. The CDR3 covers 15 residues. The TCR was taken from a human donor with ulcerative colitis or Crohn's disease, or a healthy co-twin of an affected twin (not recorded which). Material: blood. V gene TRBV5-1 combines with J gene TRBJ2-1; the D gene TCRdb calls, TRBD2, cannot be checked with no DNA. CDR3 in amino acids: CASRPTSGRMNEQFF.